These 3 T cell receptor beta chains share one sample of origin, sequenced in a study of tissue T cells after allogeneic stem cell transplantation. Data came from immunoSEQ multiplex PCR; TCRdb stores just in-frame clones and leaves some out. The data show several thousand clones, with 35% to 50% seen just once and about an eighth held by the top ten. Indicated time point: mouse harvest day 14 after allogeneic transplant. Tail vein injection delivered 10^7 T-cell-depleted bone marrow cells and 10^6 splenic CD5+ T cells. The specimen was gut tissue. These receptors came from a female BALB/c mouse given C57BL/6 T cells with graft-versus-host disease after an allogeneic hematopoietic cell transplant.

A remark on this clone: Gene labels here are mouse ones. The read stops 1 residue short of the end of the CDR3; the missing end is completed from the germline J gene. This chain links TRBV26 with TRBJ2-5; D unresolved. In germline, CDR1 is KGHPV, CDR2 FQNQEV (reference sequence). Trimming took off 3 bases at V and 0 bases at J, with 4 bases between the two ends. CDR3 length: 13 amino acids. CDR3 residues: CASSLINQDTQYF. Partial CDR3 DNA: TGTGCCAGCAGTCTAATTAACCAAGACACCCAGTAC.

On this clone itself: Genes and germline come from the mouse. The read terminates 1 residue ahead of where the CDR3 ends, so the germline J gene completes it. The chain joins TRBV12-2 to TRBJ2-2, with D possibly TRBD1 on 6 matching bases. Trimming stripped 4 bases from V and 0 bases from J, with 11 bases between. The CDR3 totals 15 residues. The germline V gene has CDR1 SGHLS and CDR2 HYDKME. Partial CDR3 DNA: TGTGCCAGCTCGGCCGGGACATCAAACACCGGGCAGCTCTAC. This gives the protein CASSAGTSNTGQLY. The complete CDR3 sequence is CASSAGTSNTGQLYF.

Concerning this clone: Genes and germline are mouse. The CDR3 extends 1 residue past the end of the read, so its final part is completed from the germline J gene. This chain connects TRBV26 to TRBJ1-1; D gene ambiguous. Germline V CDR1 and CDR2: KGHPV, FQNQEV (reference sequence). V lost 0 bases, J lost 5 bases, and 7 bases lay in between. The CDR3 has 13 residues. Partial CDR3 DNA: TGTGCCAGCAGTCTGTCGAAACAAACAGAAGTCTTC. Encoded protein: CASSLSKQTEVF. The entire CDR3 protein reads CASSLSKQTEVFF.